What follows describes a single T cell receptor (beta chain). Its antigen remains unknown. The germline V gene has CDR1 LGHDT and CDR2 YNNKEL (reference sequence). The V end was cut by 1 base, the J end by 2 bases, with 18 bases between. There are 18 residues in the CDR3. Patients had received no treatment of any kind before thyroid surgery. TCRdb re-analyzed the PCR reads using MiXCR. Found here are 10,000 to 13,000 clones, around 30% of them singletons; the top ten hold 8% to 11%. The data derive from a study of metastatic and nonmetastatic thyroid tumors. As for the study in general: The study looked at repertoires side by side in blood and in tumor or nodule tissue from malignant and benign thyroid patients. Findings and limits, study-wide: It was reportedly found that TCR beta diversity was significantly higher in malignant thyroid tumors than in benign nodules, a difference seen in both blood and tumor samples.

Sequences were obtained from tumor tissue. The V call is TRBV3-1, the J call TRBJ1-3; tentative D call: TRBD1 (6 bases). The sequence was collected from a male donor with papillary thyroid cancer or a benign thyroid nodule (not recorded which). Some clones in this sample may be carry-over from other donors' samples. The CDR3 nucleotides read TGTGCCAGCAGCCAAGCTCCGAACGTGGGGGCGGCTGGAAACACCATATATTTT. Its translation is CASSQAPNVGAAGNTIYF.